This TCR beta chain comes out of a study of T-cell memory formation after mild COVID-19. Background on the study: The TCR clusters were mostly specific to one donor.

TCRdb called the 5' RACE reads again in MiXCR, with one record for every CDR3 protein. The data contain 150,000 to 200,000 distinct CDR3 sequences, roughly a fifth of them singletons. In this sample, this clonotype turned up a few times. Its antigen is unidentified. Study-wide points: Pre-infection memory showed some responding clones, and this suggested that cross-reactive memory joined. While clones contracting from day 15 to 85 were balanced between CD4 and CD8, later expanders leaned CD4+. For contracting clones, CD4+ ones sat mainly in CM and EM, CD8+ in EMRA.

V lost 2 bases and J 3 bases, leaving 11 bases between the germline ends. CDR1 and CDR2 from the germline V gene are KGHDR and SFDVKD. The CDR3 covers 15 residues. This chain links TRBV24-1 with TRBJ2-3; maybe TRBD1 (7 bases). This clonotype originated in an adult woman who had mild COVID-19 (a few samples of this study predate the infection). Cell type and time point are not known. Sample: PBMCs or a T cell subset sorted from them (not recorded which). Written as DNA, the CDR3 is TGTGCCACCAGTGATTGGGCAGGGGGGACAGATACGCAGTATTTT. The encoded protein is CATSDWAGGTDTQYF.